The next 14 T cell receptor beta chains were all read from a single sample in a study of radiotherapy plus CTLA-4 blockade in lung cancer. Clones were read by immunoSEQ multiplex PCR, and TCRdb kept only the in-frame ones, dropping some. The repertoire has roughly 88,000 clones, 83% of them found once; the top ten carry around 0.78%. The sequencing used peripheral blood, collected from a patient treated with radiotherapy plus ipilimumab. The receptor set was obtained from a human donor with non-small cell lung cancer who had stable disease on radiotherapy plus ipilimumab.

The rearrangement links TRBV6-1 to TRBJ2-7; the D gene is possibly TRBD2 (6 bases). V was trimmed by 3 bases and J by 1 base, leaving 13 bases between them. The CDR3 totals 15 residues. CDR1 and CDR2 from the germline V gene are MNHNS and SASEGT. The CDR3 is CASSESGTASYEQYF. CDR3 DNA: TGTGCCAGCAGTGAGTCCGGGACTGCATCCTACGAGCAGTACTTC.

The chain employs TRBV9 and TRBJ1-1, with a possible D match to TRBD1 (6 bases). Germline lookup yields CDR1 SGDLS and CDR2 YYNGEE. Between the trimmed V and J ends, which lost 4 bases and 4 bases, there was a span of 11 bases. The CDR3 has 13 amino acids. CDR3 sequence: CASSTGGVTEAFF. In DNA, the CDR3 is TGTGCCAGCAGCACGGGGGGCGTCACTGAAGCTTTCTTT.

The chain employs TRBV5-1 and TRBJ2-3, with D unresolved. The CDR3 length is 13 residues. Germline V CDR1 and CDR2: SGHRS, YFSETQ. V was cut by 3 bases and J by 3 bases, with 8 bases left in between. The CDR3 bases are TGCGCCAGCAGCTCCTACGGAACAGATACGCAGTATTTT. Amino acid sequence: CASSSYGTDTQYF.

V is TRBV28 and J is TRBJ2-1; 9 nucleotides agree with TRBD1. J was trimmed by 7 bases and V by 10 bases; bases with no gene match: 2. The length of the CDR3 is 11 residues. The germline V gene has CDR1 MDHEN and CDR2 SYDVKM. The CDR3 DNA sequence: TGTGCCATCGACAGGGGGAATGAGCAGTTCTTC. This codes for CAIDRGNEQFF.

The chain has TRBV18 and TRBJ1-1, with D hard to call. The V gene lost 5 bases and the J gene lost 5 bases, with 15 bases spanning the gap. From germline, CDR1 is KGHSH and CDR2 LQKENI. The CDR3 covers 14 residues. CDR3 amino acids: CASSATVPGTEAFF. The CDR3 nucleotides read TGTGCCAGCTCAGCTACAGTTCCGGGGACTGAAGCTTTCTTT.

The sample holds one count of this clone. This chain links TRBV6-4 with TRBJ2-1; 7 nucleotides agree with TRBD1. Germline V lookup: CDR1 MRHNA, CDR2 SNTAGT. This CDR3 has 14 amino acids. V shed 10 bases, J shed 2 bases, and the junction held 8 bases outside the gene matches. The chain's CDR3 is CANLTGKTYNEQFF. The CDR3 DNA reads TGTGCCAACCTGACAGGGAAAACCTACAATGAGCAGTTCTTC.

Regarding this clone: Other DNA sequences in the same sample also yield this CDR3. The rearrangement links TRBV29-1 to TRBJ1-2, with a weak D call TRBD1 (5 bases). The V and J ends lost 6 bases and 8 bases respectively, with 22 bases between them. The V gene's germline CDR1 is SQVTM and CDR2 ANQGSEA. This CDR3 spans 14 amino acids. CDR3 sequence: CSVSTGTDYWGYTF. The DNA for the CDR3 is TGCAGCGTATCCACCGGGACGGACTATTGGGGCTACACCTTC.

The V call is TRBV19, the J call TRBJ2-2; 9 nucleotides match TRBD2. The germline V gene encodes CDR1 LNHDA and CDR2 SQIVND (reference sequence). Unmatched junction bases numbered 3, after V lost 3 bases and J lost 4 bases. The CDR3 runs to 15 residues. The CDR3 sequence is CASSISGSFTGELFF. CDR3 nucleotides: TGTGCCAGTAGTATTAGCGGGAGTTTCACCGGGGAGCTGTTTTTT.

The chain links TRBV11-2 to TRBJ2-1; D perhaps matches TRBD2 (5 bases). Trimming took off 8 bases at V and 7 bases at J, with 9 bases between the two ends. This CDR3 contains 11 residues. Germline V gene sequence: CDR1 SGHAT, CDR2 FQNNGV. The DNA of the CDR3 is TGTGCCAGCGGGAGTCTGAATGAGCAGTTCTTC. This codes for CASGSLNEQFF.

The rearrangement links TRBV10-2 to TRBJ1-1, with 8 bases aligning to TRBD1. Germline CDR1 is WSHSY and CDR2 is SAAADI. The V gene end was trimmed by 8 bases and the J gene end by 1 base; junction bases not matched to a gene: 0. CDR3 size: 12 residues. CDR3 bases: TGCGCCAGCGGACAGGGGAACACTGAAGCTTTCTTT. Amino acids: CASGQGNTEAFF.

This chain uses TRBV5-4 with TRBJ2-2; D possibly uses TRBD1 or TRBD2 (5 bases each). Germline-derived CDR1 and CDR2 are SGHNT and YYREEE (reference sequence). CDR3 length equals 13 residues. The V and J ends lost 3 bases and 6 bases respectively, with 9 bases between them. The CDR3 DNA sequence: TGTGCCAGCAGCTGGGACGCGGCCGGGGAGCTGTTTTTT. Translated, it gives CASSWDAAGELFF.

The rearrangement uses TRBV28 and TRBJ1-3; no reliable D call. Germline V gives CDR1 MDHEN, CDR2 SYDVKM. The CDR3 is 15 amino acids. V dropped 1 base and J dropped 4 bases, with 11 bases sitting between them. The CDR3 is CASSLLQLGGNTIYF. The CDR3 nucleotides are TGTGCCAGCAGTTTATTACAGCTAGGGGGAAACACCATATATTTT. Complete variable domain (other parts from reference TRBV28 and TRBJ1-3): DVKVTQSSRYLVKRTGEKVFLECVQDMDHENMFWYRQDPGLGLRLIYFSYDVKMKEKGDIPEGYSVSREKKERFSLILESASTNQTSMYLCASSLLQLGGNTIYFGEGSWLTVV.

This clone was recorded only once. This chain links TRBV28 with TRBJ2-5; D is undetermined. The CDR3 has 13 amino acids. The V end was cut by 3 bases, the J end by 2 bases, with 7 bases between. The germline CDR1 and CDR2 sequences are MDHEN and SYDVKM. The CDR3 loop reads CASSFTQQETQYF. CDR3 DNA: TGTGCCAGCAGTTTCACCCAACAAGAGACCCAGTACTTC.

The CDR3: CASIRTGGWETQYF. The CDR3 bases are TGTGCCAGCATAAGGACAGGGGGTTGGGAGACCCAGTACTTC. The V call is TRBV6-1, the J call TRBJ2-5; 10 nucleotides align to TRBD1. The CDR3 extends over 14 amino acids. Germline V gene data show CDR1 as MNHNS and CDR2 as SASEGT. V gave up 7 bases and J gave up 5 bases; unmatched junction bases: 7.